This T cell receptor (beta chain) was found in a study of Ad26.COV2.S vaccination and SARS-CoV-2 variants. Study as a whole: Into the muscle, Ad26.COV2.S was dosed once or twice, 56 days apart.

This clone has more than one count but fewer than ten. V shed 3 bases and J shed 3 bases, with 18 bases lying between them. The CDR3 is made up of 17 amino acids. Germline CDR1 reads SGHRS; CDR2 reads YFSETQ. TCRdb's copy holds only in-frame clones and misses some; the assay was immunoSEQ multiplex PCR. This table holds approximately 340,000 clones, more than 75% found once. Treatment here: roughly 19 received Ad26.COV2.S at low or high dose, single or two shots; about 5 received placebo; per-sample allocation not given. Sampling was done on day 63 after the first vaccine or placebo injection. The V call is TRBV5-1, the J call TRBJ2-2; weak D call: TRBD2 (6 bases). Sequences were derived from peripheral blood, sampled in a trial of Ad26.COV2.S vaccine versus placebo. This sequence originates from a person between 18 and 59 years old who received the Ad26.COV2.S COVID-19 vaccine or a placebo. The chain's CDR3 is CASSSFDWRLDTGELFF. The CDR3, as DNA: TGCGCCAGCAGCTCCTTCGATTGGAGACTAGACACCGGGGAGCTGTTTTTT.